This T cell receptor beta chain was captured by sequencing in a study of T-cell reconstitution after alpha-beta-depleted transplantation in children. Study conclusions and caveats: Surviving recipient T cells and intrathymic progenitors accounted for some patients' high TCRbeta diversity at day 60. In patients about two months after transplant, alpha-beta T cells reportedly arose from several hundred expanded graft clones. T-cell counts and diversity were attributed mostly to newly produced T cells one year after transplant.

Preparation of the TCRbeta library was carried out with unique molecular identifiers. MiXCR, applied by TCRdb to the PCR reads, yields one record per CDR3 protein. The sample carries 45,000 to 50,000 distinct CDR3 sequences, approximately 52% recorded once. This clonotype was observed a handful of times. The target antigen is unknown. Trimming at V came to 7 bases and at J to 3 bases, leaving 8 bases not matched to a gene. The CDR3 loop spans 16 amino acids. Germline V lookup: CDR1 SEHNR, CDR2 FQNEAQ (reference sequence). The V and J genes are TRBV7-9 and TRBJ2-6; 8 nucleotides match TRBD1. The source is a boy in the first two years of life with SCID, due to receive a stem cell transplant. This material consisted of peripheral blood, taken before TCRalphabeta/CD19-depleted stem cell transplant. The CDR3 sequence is CASIKGTGRGANVLTF. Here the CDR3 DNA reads TGTGCCAGCATCAAAGGGACAGGCCGTGGGGCCAACGTCCTGACTTTC.